The rows below give T cell receptor beta chains drawn from one sample of a study of blood T cell repertoires in COVID-19. The table came from immunoSEQ multiplex PCR; TCRdb's copy has only in-frame clones and leaves some out. The sample contains about 320,000 clones, about nine tenths of which appear only once. The specimen was PBMCs or T cells enriched from blood (not recorded which). The receptors shown here come from a woman under 30 who had recovered from COVID-19. CDR3s include the opening cysteine and the closing phenylalanine or tryptophan. Fields, in order: clone size, D gene, V gene, CDR3 length, J gene, CDR3 protein, CDR3 DNA. A D gene is named only where the DNA matches it firmly. For some rows the clone size is stated as once, few or many, or as a class when expanded; others skip it.

size: NA
D: TRBD2
V: TRBV4-2
length: 16
J: TRBJ2-4
CDR3: CASSQVLAGGQNIQYF
DNA: TGTGCCAGCAGCCAAGTCTTAGCGGGGGGCCAAAACATTCAGTACTTC

size: once
D: NA
V: TRBV7-3
length: 15
J: TRBJ2-3
CDR3: CASSLLTGGTDTQYF
DNA: TGTGCCAGCAGCTTGCTGACAGGCGGCACAGATACGCAGTATTTT

size: NA
D: NA
V: TRBV30
length: 16
J: TRBJ2-7
CDR3: CAWSVDLLGPTYEQYF
DNA: TGTGCCTGGAGTGTGGACTTGCTAGGACCTACCTACGAGCAGTACTTC

size: NA
D: NA
V: TRBV7-2
length: 15
J: TRBJ1-1
CDR3: CASSDQQGIYTEAFF
DNA: TGTGCCAGCAGCGACCAACAGGGTATTTACACTGAAGCTTTCTTT

size: NA
D: NA
V: TRBV5-1
length: 14
J: TRBJ1-6
CDR3: CASSLITENSPLHF
DNA: TGCGCCAGCAGCTTGATAACAGAAAATTCACCCCTCCACTTT

size: NA
D: TRBD2
V: TRBV9
length: 15
J: TRBJ2-1
CDR3: CASSAGTSGANEQFF
DNA: TGTGCCAGCAGCGCCGGGACTAGCGGAGCCAATGAGCAGTTCTTC

size: NA
D: TRBD1
V: TRBV5-1
length: 18
J: TRBJ2-2
CDR3: CASSLTLGTGVFTGELFF
DNA: TGCGCCAGCAGCTTGACCCTCGGGACAGGGGTTTTCACCGGGGAGCTGTTTTTT

size: NA
D: TRBD1
V: TRBV4-2
length: 15
J: TRBJ1-5
CDR3: CASSQGQGSIQPQHF
DNA: TGTGCCAGCAGCCAAGGACAGGGGAGCATACAGCCCCAGCATTTT

size: NA
D: TRBD1
V: TRBV4-3
length: 13
J: TRBJ1-2
CDR3: CASSRGQGDGYTF
DNA: TGCGCCAGCAGCCGTGGACAGGGTGATGGCTACACCTTC

size: NA
D: NA
V: TRBV7-9
length: 13
J: TRBJ2-1
CDR3: CASSFRTDNEQFF
DNA: TGTGCCAGCAGCTTTAGGACTGACAATGAGCAGTTCTTC

size: NA
D: NA
V: TRBV11-2
length: 18
J: TRBJ1-1
CDR3: CASTKTGRGVGVPSEAFF
DNA: TGTGCCAGCACCAAAACCGGGAGGGGAGTGGGAGTACCCTCTGAAGCTTTCTTT

size: NA
D: TRBD1
V: TRBV5-8
length: 17
J: TRBJ1-5
CDR3: CASSSLNRGRVGQPQHF
DNA: TGTGCCAGCAGCTCCTTGAACAGGGGGCGCGTAGGTCAGCCCCAGCATTTT

size: NA
D: NA
V: TRBV12-3/TRBV12-4
length: 12
J: TRBJ1-2
CDR3: CASSLGSYGYTF
DNA: TGTGCCAGCAGCCTCGGGTCCTATGGCTACACCTTC

size: NA
D: TRBD1
V: TRBV7-2
length: 15
J: TRBJ1-2
CDR3: CASTLLVGQGASYTF
DNA: TGTGCCAGCACCTTATTAGTCGGACAGGGGGCTAGCTACACCTTC

size: NA
D: TRBD2
V: TRBV28
length: 15
J: TRBJ2-3
CDR3: CASSGLASQGDTQYF
DNA: TGTGCCAGCAGTGGACTAGCGTCACAGGGGGATACGCAGTATTTT

size: NA
D: TRBD1
V: TRBV4-1
length: 16
J: TRBJ2-7
CDR3: CASSQEQNRGAYEQYF
DNA: TGCGCCAGCAGCCAAGAGCAAAACAGGGGGGCCTACGAGCAGTACTTC

size: few
D: TRBD1
V: TRBV7-9
length: 16
J: TRBJ2-3
CDR3: CASSSGQGANTDTQYF
DNA: TGTGCCAGCAGCTCCGGACAGGGGGCCAACACAGATACGCAGTATTTT

size: NA
D: NA
V: TRBV20-1
length: 12
J: TRBJ1-2
CDR3: CSASGRAYGYTF
DNA: TGCAGTGCTAGTGGCAGGGCGTATGGCTACACCTTC

size: NA
D: NA
V: TRBV6-4
length: 13
J: TRBJ1-2
CDR3: CASSAVGGYGYTF
DNA: TGTGCCAGCAGTGCTGTGGGGGGCTATGGCTACACCTTC

size: NA
D: NA
V: TRBV19
length: 11
J: TRBJ1-4
CDR3: CASSISGELFF
DNA: TGTGCCAGTAGTATAAGCGGGGAACTGTTTTTT

size: NA
D: NA
V: TRBV15
length: 11
J: TRBJ1-2
CDR3: CATSRDGGYTF
DNA: TGTGCCACCAGCAGAGACGGGGGCTACACCTTC

size: NA
D: NA
V: TRBV7-9
length: 12
J: TRBJ1-2
CDR3: CASSFGGHGYTF
DNA: TGTGCCAGCAGCTTCGGGGGACATGGCTACACCTTC

size: NA
D: NA
V: TRBV12-3/TRBV12-4
length: 13
J: TRBJ1-1
CDR3: CASSLLQGTEAFF
DNA: TGTGCCAGCAGTCTCCTCCAGGGCACTGAAGCTTTCTTT

size: NA
D: NA
V: TRBV6-4
length: 13
J: TRBJ2-5
CDR3: CASSSVGGETQYF
DNA: TGTGCCAGCAGTAGTGTGGGGGGAGAGACCCAGTACTTC

size: NA
D: NA
V: TRBV28
length: 14
J: TRBJ2-1
CDR3: CASSLRHKANEQFF
DNA: TGTGCCAGCAGTCTAAGACACAAAGCCAATGAGCAGTTCTTC

size: few
D: NA
V: TRBV19
length: 16
J: TRBJ2-2
CDR3: CASTYFLGRGTGELFF
DNA: TGTGCCAGTACCTACTTCCTGGGCAGGGGAACCGGGGAGCTGTTTTTT

size: NA
D: NA
V: TRBV20-1
length: 11
J: TRBJ1-1
CDR3: CSASKNTEAFF
DNA: TGCAGTGCTTCCAAGAACACTGAAGCTTTCTTT

size: few
D: NA
V: TRBV27
length: 13
J: TRBJ2-7
CDR3: CASSFGDSDEQYF
DNA: TGTGCCAGCAGTTTCGGGGATTCGGACGAGCAGTACTTC

size: NA
D: NA
V: TRBV28
length: 14
J: TRBJ1-5
CDR3: CASSLLTLNQPQHF
DNA: TGTGCCAGCAGTTTGTTAACTCTGAATCAGCCCCAGCATTTT

size: NA
D: NA
V: TRBV4-1
length: 17
J: TRBJ1-6
CDR3: CASSQVGQVLVGSPLHF
DNA: TGCGCCAGCAGCCAAGTCGGTCAGGTTCTCGTCGGTTCACCCCTCCACTTT

size: NA
D: TRBD1
V: TRBV5-1
length: 15
J: TRBJ2-7
CDR3: CASSSGPGQGYEQYF
DNA: TGCGCCAGCAGCTCGGGGCCGGGACAGGGGTACGAGCAGTACTTC

size: NA
D: TRBD2
V: TRBV27
length: 18
J: TRBJ2-1
CDR3: CASSLPQGLAGTYNEQFF
DNA: TGTGCCAGCAGTTTACCCCAGGGACTAGCGGGAACATACAATGAGCAGTTCTTC

size: NA
D: NA
V: TRBV5-1
length: 15
J: TRBJ2-3
CDR3: CASSFRRGATDTQYF
DNA: TGCGCCAGCAGCTTCCGACGGGGGGCCACAGATACGCAGTATTTT

size: NA
D: TRBD1
V: TRBV12-3/TRBV12-4
length: 11
J: TRBJ1-2
CDR3: CASSQGGGYTF
DNA: TGTGCCAGCAGTCAGGGGGGCGGCTACACCTTC

size: NA
D: NA
V: TRBV6-5
length: 10
J: TRBJ1-1
CDR3: CASSRGRAFF
DNA: TGTGCCAGCAGTAGAGGGCGAGCTTTCTTT

size: NA
D: NA
V: TRBV29-1
length: 14
J: TRBJ2-3
CDR3: CSVEGGTGTDTQYF
DNA: TGCAGCGTTGAAGGCGGGACCGGCACAGATACGCAGTATTTT

size: NA
D: NA
V: TRBV7-9
length: 18
J: TRBJ1-4
CDR3: CASSLFAGMTGRNEKLFF
DNA: TGTGCCAGCAGCTTATTTGCCGGGATGACCGGAAGGAATGAAAAACTGTTTTTT

size: NA
D: NA
V: TRBV14
length: 15
J: TRBJ2-1
CDR3: CASSQDRAAYNEQFF
DNA: TGTGCCAGCAGCCAAGACAGGGCCGCCTACAATGAGCAGTTCTTC

size: NA
D: NA
V: TRBV12-3/TRBV12-4
length: 13
J: TRBJ2-5
CDR3: CASSSAAGETQYF
DNA: TGTGCCAGCAGTTCGGCTGCGGGAGAGACCCAGTACTTC

size: NA
D: TRBD1
V: TRBV28
length: 15
J: TRBJ2-6
CDR3: CASSLGRGPANVLTF
DNA: TGTGCCAGCAGTTTAGGCAGGGGGCCGGCCAACGTCCTGACTTTC

size: NA
D: TRBD2
V: TRBV5-1
length: 16
J: TRBJ2-7
CDR3: CASSSWTSGSIYEQYF
DNA: TGCGCCAGCAGCTCTTGGACTAGCGGGAGTATATACGAGCAGTACTTC

size: NA
D: TRBD1
V: TRBV30
length: 16
J: TRBJ1-1
CDR3: CAWSVGQGAPDTEAFF
DNA: TGTGCCTGGAGTGTTGGTCAGGGGGCGCCGGACACTGAAGCTTTCTTT

size: NA
D: NA
V: TRBV6-5
length: 16
J: TRBJ2-1
CDR3: CASSYSNRGPYNEQFF
DNA: TGTGCCAGCAGTTACTCGAATAGAGGTCCCTACAATGAGCAGTTCTTC

size: once
D: NA
V: TRBV12-3/TRBV12-4
length: 13
J: TRBJ1-1
CDR3: CASSLTGSTEAFF
DNA: TGTGCCAGCAGTCTTACAGGGAGCACTGAAGCTTTCTTT

size: NA
D: NA
V: TRBV6-2/TRBV6-3
length: 14
J: TRBJ1-2
CDR3: CASSSSRDVAGYTF
DNA: TGTGCCAGCAGTTCCTCCCGTGACGTAGCTGGCTACACCTTC

size: NA
D: TRBD2
V: TRBV2
length: 16
J: TRBJ2-1
CDR3: CASRPGLAGGLGEQFF
DNA: TGTGCCAGCAGGCCCGGACTAGCGGGGGGTTTAGGTGAGCAGTTCTTC

size: NA
D: NA
V: TRBV5-6
length: 15
J: TRBJ2-5
CDR3: CASARPSSGQETQYF
DNA: TGTGCCAGCGCCAGACCCTCCAGCGGACAAGAGACCCAGTACTTC

size: NA
D: NA
V: TRBV6-2/TRBV6-3
length: 16
J: TRBJ1-2
CDR3: CASSYPPRRGYYGYTF
DNA: TGTGCCAGCAGTTACCCCCCGCGGCGGGGGTACTATGGCTACACCTTC

size: NA
D: TRBD2
V: TRBV4-2
length: 17
J: TRBJ2-2
CDR3: CASSQAGTSGNTGELFF
DNA: TGTGCCAGCAGCCAAGCGGGGACTAGCGGAAACACCGGGGAGCTGTTTTTT

size: NA
D: NA
V: TRBV14
length: 13
J: TRBJ1-6
CDR3: CASSLSRNSPLHF
DNA: TGTGCCAGCAGCCTATCGAGGAACTCACCCCTCCACTTT

size: NA
D: TRBD1
V: TRBV20-1
length: 14
J: TRBJ1-3
CDR3: CSASQGGSGNTIYF
DNA: TGCAGTGCTAGTCAGGGGGGCTCTGGAAACACCATATATTTT

size: NA
D: TRBD1
V: TRBV5-1
length: 14
J: TRBJ1-1
CDR3: CASSLTGAGTEAFF
DNA: TGCGCCAGCAGCTTAACAGGGGCGGGGACTGAAGCTTTCTTT

size: few
D: NA
V: TRBV7-8
length: 12
J: TRBJ1-1
CDR3: CASSLVRGEAFF
DNA: TGTGCCAGCAGCTTAGTTAGGGGAGAAGCTTTCTTT

size: once
D: TRBD1
V: TRBV4-2
length: 15
J: TRBJ2-7
CDR3: CASSPIEGQGYEQYF
DNA: TGTGCCAGCAGCCCAATCGAAGGACAGGGATACGAGCAGTACTTC

size: NA
D: TRBD2
V: TRBV5-1
length: 16
J: TRBJ2-7
CDR3: CASSLAPSGASYEQYF
DNA: TGCGCCAGCAGCTTGGCCCCTAGCGGGGCCTCCTACGAGCAGTACTTC

size: NA
D: TRBD1
V: TRBV2
length: 16
J: TRBJ1-2
CDR3: CASSFRTGGANYGYTF
DNA: TGTGCCAGCAGTTTTAGGACAGGGGGAGCTAACTATGGCTACACCTTC

size: NA
D: TRBD1
V: TRBV7-9
length: 11
J: TRBJ2-7
CDR3: CASSQGVEQYF
DNA: TGTGCCAGCAGCCAGGGGGTCGAGCAGTACTTC

size: NA
D: TRBD2
V: TRBV5-5
length: 12
J: TRBJ2-1
CDR3: CASIAGVWEQFF
DNA: TGTGCCAGCATTGCGGGAGTATGGGAGCAGTTCTTC

size: NA
D: NA
V: TRBV5-1
length: 15
J: TRBJ1-1
CDR3: CASSLVSESNTEAFF
DNA: TGCGCCAGCAGCTTGGTTTCAGAATCAAACACTGAAGCTTTCTTT